This T cell receptor (beta chain) was observed in a study of T cell responses to AZD1222 COVID-19 vaccine. Study results and limitations: Two AZD1222 administrations were followed by greater Spike-specific TCR breadth and depth. Mostly white British, mostly female donors; authors suggested clonal diversity may be underestimated. Dominant at 160-218 and 743-854, vaccine-associated CD4 TCRs also spanned spike.

On this clone: Its target is not known.

The method was immunoSEQ multiplex PCR; TCRdb's version includes in-frame clones alone and lacks a portion of them. The table lists 120,000 or so clones, 90% of them singletons. This CDR3 region has 14 residues. J was trimmed by 5 bases and V by 4 bases; bases with no gene match: 7. The V gene's germline CDR1 is MDHEN and CDR2 SYDVKM. The chain uses TRBV28 and TRBJ1-1, with TRBD1 matching 7 bases. The clonotype comes from an adult in good health. Sequenced here: peripheral blood, sampled on day 0 of AZD1222 vaccination. The CDR3 here is CASSYTGEGTEAFF. In nucleotides, the CDR3 is TGTGCCAGCAGTTACACAGGGGAGGGGACTGAAGCTTTCTTT. The variable domain in full, completed from reference TRBV28 and TRBJ1-1, reads DVKVTQSSRYLVKRTGEKVFLECVQDMDHENMFWYRQDPGLGLRLIYFSYDVKMKEKGDIPEGYSVSREKKERFSLILESASTNQTSMYLCASSYTGEGTEAFFGQGTRLTVV.